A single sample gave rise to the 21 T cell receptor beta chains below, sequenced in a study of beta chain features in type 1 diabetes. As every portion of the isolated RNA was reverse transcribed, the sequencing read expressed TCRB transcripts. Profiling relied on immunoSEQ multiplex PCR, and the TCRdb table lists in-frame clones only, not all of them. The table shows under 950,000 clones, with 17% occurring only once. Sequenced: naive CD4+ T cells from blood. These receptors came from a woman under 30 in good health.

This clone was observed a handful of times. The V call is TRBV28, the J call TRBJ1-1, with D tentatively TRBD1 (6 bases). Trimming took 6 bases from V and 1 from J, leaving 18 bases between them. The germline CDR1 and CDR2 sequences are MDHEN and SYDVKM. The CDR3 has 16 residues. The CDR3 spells CASSQGGTGRNTEAFF. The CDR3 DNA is TGTGCCAGCAGCCAAGGGGGTACAGGGCGGAACACTGAAGCTTTCTTT.

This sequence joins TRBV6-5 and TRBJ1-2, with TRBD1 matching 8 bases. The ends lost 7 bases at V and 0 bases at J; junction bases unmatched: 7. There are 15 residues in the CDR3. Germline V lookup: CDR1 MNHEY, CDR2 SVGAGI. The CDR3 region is CASKITGQANYGYTF. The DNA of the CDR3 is TGTGCCAGCAAAATAACGGGACAGGCTAACTATGGCTACACCTTC.

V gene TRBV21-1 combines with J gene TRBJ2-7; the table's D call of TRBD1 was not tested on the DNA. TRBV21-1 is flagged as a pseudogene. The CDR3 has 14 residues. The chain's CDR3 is CANPIGTGGDEQYF. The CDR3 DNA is TGTGCCAACCCGATCGGGACAGGGGGCGATGAGCAGTACTTC.

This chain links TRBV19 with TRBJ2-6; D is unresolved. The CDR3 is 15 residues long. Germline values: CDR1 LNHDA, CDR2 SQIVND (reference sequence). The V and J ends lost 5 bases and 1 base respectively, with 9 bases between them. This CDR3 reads CASSFVGSGANVLTF. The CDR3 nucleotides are TGTGCCAGTAGTTTCGTCGGGTCTGGGGCCAACGTCCTGACTTTC.

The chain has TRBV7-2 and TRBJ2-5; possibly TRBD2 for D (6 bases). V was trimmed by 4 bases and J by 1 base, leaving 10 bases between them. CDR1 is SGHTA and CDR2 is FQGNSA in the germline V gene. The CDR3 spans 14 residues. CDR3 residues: CASSSWEAQETQYF. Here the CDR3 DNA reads TGTGCCAGCAGCTCCTGGGAGGCCCAAGAGACCCAGTACTTC.

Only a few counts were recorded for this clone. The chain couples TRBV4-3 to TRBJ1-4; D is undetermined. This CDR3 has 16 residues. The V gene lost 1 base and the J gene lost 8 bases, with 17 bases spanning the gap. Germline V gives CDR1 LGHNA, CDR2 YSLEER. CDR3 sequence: CASSQGIMVGTEKLFF. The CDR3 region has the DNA TGCGCCAGCAGCCAAGGGATAATGGTGGGCACAGAAAAACTGTTTTTT.

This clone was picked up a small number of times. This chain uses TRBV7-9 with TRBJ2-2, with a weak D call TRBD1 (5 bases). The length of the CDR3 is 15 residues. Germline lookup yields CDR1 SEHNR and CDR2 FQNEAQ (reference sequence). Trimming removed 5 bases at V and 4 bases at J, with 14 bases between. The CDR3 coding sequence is TGTGCCAGCAGCCTCAGGGAAGGTGGCACCGGGGAGCTGTTTTTT. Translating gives CASSLREGGTGELFF.

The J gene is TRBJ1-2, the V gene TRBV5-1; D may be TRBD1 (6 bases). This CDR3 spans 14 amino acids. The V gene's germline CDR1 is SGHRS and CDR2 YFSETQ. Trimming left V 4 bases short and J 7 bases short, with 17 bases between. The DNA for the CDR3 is TGCGCCAGCAGCCCCGGACAGCCCGCGGTTGGCTACACCTTC. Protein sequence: CASSPGQPAVGYTF.

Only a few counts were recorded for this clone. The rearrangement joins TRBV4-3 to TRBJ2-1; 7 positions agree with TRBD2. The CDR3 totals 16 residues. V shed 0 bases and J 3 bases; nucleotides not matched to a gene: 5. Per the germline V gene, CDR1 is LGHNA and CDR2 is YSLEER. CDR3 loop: CASSQDYSGFYNEQFF. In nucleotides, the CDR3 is TGCGCCAGCAGCCAAGATTATAGCGGGTTCTACAATGAGCAGTTCTTC.

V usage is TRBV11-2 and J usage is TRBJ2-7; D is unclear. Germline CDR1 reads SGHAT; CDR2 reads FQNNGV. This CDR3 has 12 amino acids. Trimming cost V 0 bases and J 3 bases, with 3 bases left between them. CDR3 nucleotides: TGTGCCAGCAGCTTAGACAACTACGAGCAGTACTTC. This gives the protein CASSLDNYEQYF. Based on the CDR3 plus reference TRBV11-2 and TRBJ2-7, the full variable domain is EAGVAQSPRYKIIEKRQSVAFWCNPISGHATLYWYQQILGQGPKLLIQFQNNGVVDDSQLPKDRFSAERLKGVDSTLKIQPAKLEDSAVYLCASSLDNYEQYFGPGTRLTVT.

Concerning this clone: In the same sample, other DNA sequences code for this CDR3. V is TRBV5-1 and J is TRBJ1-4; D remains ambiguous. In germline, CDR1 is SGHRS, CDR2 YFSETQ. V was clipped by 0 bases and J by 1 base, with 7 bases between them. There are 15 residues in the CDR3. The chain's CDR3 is CASSLVQGTNEKLFF. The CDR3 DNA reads TGCGCCAGCAGCTTGGTTCAAGGAACTAATGAAAAACTGTTTTTT.

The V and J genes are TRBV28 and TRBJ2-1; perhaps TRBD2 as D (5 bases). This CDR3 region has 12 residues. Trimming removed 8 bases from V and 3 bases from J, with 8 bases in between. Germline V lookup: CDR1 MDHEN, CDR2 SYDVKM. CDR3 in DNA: TGTGCCAGCGGACTTTACTACAATGAGCAGTTCTTC. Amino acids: CASGLYYNEQFF.

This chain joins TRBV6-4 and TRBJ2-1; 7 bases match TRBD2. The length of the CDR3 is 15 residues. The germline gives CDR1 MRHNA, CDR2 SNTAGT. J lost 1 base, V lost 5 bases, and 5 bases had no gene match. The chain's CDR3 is CASSTSEASYNEQFF. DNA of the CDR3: TGTGCCAGCAGTACTAGCGAGGCTTCCTACAATGAGCAGTTCTTC.

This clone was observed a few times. The CDR3 region is CASSRQEIYEQYF. As DNA, the CDR3 is TGTGCCAGCAGCCGACAGGAGATCTACGAGCAGTACTTC. The rearrangement links TRBV7-8 to TRBJ2-7; a possible D gene is TRBD1 (6 bases). Trimming shortened V by 5 bases and J by 3 bases, and 11 bases separated the two germline ends. CDR3 length: 13 amino acids. Germline CDR1 is SGHVS and CDR2 is FQNEAQ.

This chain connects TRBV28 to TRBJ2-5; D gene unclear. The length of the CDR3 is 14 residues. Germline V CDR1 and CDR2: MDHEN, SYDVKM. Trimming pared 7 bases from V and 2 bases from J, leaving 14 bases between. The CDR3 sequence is CASKARVVQETQYF. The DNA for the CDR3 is TGTGCCAGCAAGGCTCGGGTGGTTCAAGAGACCCAGTACTTC. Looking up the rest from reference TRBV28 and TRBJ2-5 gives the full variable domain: DVKVTQSSRYLVKRTGEKVFLECVQDMDHENMFWYRQDPGLGLRLIYFSYDVKMKEKGDIPEGYSVSREKKERFSLILESASTNQTSMYLCASKARVVQETQYFGPGTRLLVL.

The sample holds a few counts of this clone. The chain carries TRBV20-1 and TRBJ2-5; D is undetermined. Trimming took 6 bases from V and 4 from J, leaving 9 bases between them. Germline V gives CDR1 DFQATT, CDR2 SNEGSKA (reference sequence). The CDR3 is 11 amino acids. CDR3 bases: TGCAGTGCAGGCTTCAGAGAGACCCAGTACTTC. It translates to CSAGFRETQYF.

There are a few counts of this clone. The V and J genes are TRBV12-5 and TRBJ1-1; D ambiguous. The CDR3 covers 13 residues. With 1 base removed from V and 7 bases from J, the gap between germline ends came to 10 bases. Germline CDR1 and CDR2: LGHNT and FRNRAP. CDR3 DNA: TGTGCTAGTGGTTTGGAATTTGTGGGTGAAGCTTTCTTT. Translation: CASGLEFVGEAFF. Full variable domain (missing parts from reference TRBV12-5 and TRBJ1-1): DARVTQTPRHKVTEMGQEVTMRCQPILGHNTVFWYRQTMMQGLELLAYFRNRAPLDDSGMPKDRFSAEMPDATLATLKIQPSEPRDSAVYFCASGLEFVGEAFFGQGTRLTVV.

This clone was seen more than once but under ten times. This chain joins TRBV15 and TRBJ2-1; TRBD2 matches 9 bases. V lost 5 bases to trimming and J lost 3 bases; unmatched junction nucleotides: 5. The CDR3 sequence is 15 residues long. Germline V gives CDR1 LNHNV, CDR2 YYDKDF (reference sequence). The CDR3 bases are TGTGCCACCAGCCTAGGACTAGCGAGCTACAATGAGCAGTTCTTC. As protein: CATSLGLASYNEQFF. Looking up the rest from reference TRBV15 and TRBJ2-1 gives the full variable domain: DAMVIQNPRYQVTQFGKPVTLSCSQTLNHNVMYWYQQKSSQAPKLLFHYYDKDFNNEADTPDNFQSRRPNTSFCFLDIRSPGLGDTAMYLCATSLGLASYNEQFFGPGTRLTVL.

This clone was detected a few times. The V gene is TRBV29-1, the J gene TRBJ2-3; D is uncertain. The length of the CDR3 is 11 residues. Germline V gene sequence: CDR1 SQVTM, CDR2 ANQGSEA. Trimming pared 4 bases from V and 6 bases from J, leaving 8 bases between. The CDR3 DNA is TGCAGCGTTGCACTGGTTGATACGCAGTATTTT. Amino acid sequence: CSVALVDTQYF.

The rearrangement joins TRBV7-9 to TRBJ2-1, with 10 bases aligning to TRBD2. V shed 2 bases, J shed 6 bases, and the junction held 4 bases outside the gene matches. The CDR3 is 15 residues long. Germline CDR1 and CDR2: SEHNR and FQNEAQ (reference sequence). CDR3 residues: CASSLLAGEINEQFF. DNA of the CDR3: TGTGCCAGCAGCTTACTAGCGGGAGAAATCAATGAGCAGTTCTTC.

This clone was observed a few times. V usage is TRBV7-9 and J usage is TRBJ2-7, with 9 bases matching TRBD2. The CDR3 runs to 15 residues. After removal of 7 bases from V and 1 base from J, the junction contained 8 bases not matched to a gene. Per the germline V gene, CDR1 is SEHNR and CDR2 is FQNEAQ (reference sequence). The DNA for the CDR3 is TGTGCCAGCACCTCTCTGACTAGCGGATCCTACGAGCAGTACTTC. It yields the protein CASTSLTSGSYEQYF.